Listed below are T cell receptor beta chains from one sample, sequenced in a study of blood T cell repertoires in COVID-19. Generated by immunoSEQ multiplex PCR, the TCRdb table keeps only in-frame clones and is missing some. The sample consists of roughly 430,000 clones, around nine tenths of them appearing once. The sample taken for sequencing was PBMCs or T cells enriched from blood (not recorded which). Receptors originate from a woman aged 18-29 years who had been exposed to COVID-19. Each CDR3 is given with its conserved first and last residue. A D gene is named only where the DNA matches it firmly. Size is omitted from some rows. Given values are once, few, many or a class for expanded clones.

d_call,j_call,v_call,clone_size,cdr3_aa,cdr3_nt
TRBD2,TRBJ2-5,TRBV6-5,-,CASSYGTSGSLKTQYF,TGTGCCAGCAGTTACGGGACTAGCGGGAGTCTAAAGACCCAGTACTTC
-,TRBJ1-3,TRBV28,-,CASSRSGFQLGNTIYF,TGTGCCAGCAGTCGCTCAGGGTTTCAGCTTGGAAACACCATATATTTT
TRBD2,TRBJ2-2,TRBV9,-,CASSVSLAGDTGELFF,TGTGCCAGCAGCGTTTCCCTAGCGGGGGACACCGGGGAGCTGTTTTTT
-,TRBJ1-5,TRBV28,-,CASEATHNQPQHF,TGTGCCAGCGAGGCAACACACAATCAGCCCCAGCATTTT
-,TRBJ2-3,TRBV6-5,-,CASSSYRLQSADTQYF,TGTGCCAGCAGTTCCTACAGGCTGCAGAGCGCAGATACGCAGTATTTT
TRBD2,TRBJ2-7,TRBV6-5,-,CASSLAGASYEQYF,TGTGCCAGCAGTTTAGCGGGAGCCTCCTACGAGCAGTACTTC
TRBD1,TRBJ1-3,TRBV4-2,few,CASSQDGQGGDTIYF,TGTGCCAGCAGCCAAGATGGCCAGGGGGGAGACACCATATATTTT
TRBD2,TRBJ2-7,TRBV6-2/TRBV6-3,-,CASSYSWRGVNEQYF,TGTGCCAGCAGCTACTCCTGGCGGGGGGTCAACGAGCAGTACTTC
TRBD2,TRBJ2-5,TRBV5-4,-,CASSLKDSGGQETQYF,TGTGCCAGCAGCTTGAAGGATAGCGGGGGCCAAGAGACCCAGTACTTC
-,TRBJ1-4,TRBV14,-,CASSLGIDGAELFF,TGTGCCAGCAGCCTTGGGATCGATGGGGCGGAACTGTTTTTT
-,TRBJ1-2,TRBV25-1,-,CASSSLERSHGYTF,TGTGCCAGCAGCTCCCTGGAGAGGTCGCATGGCTACACCTTC
-,TRBJ2-3,TRBV5-4,-,CASSDKRAVGVTQYF,TGTGCCAGCAGCGATAAGAGGGCCGTGGGAGTGACGCAGTATTTT
-,TRBJ2-7,TRBV30,-,CASSQGFSYEQYF,TGTGCCTCGTCGCAGGGATTCTCCTACGAGCAGTACTTC
-,TRBJ1-5,TRBV30,-,CAWSSGAHQPQHF,TGTGCCTGGAGTTCAGGGGCCCATCAGCCCCAGCATTTT
-,TRBJ2-3,TRBV7-2,-,CASSSEQGDTQYF,TGTGCCAGCAGCTCCGAGCAGGGTGATACGCAGTATTTT
-,TRBJ2-2,TRBV2,-,CASNPGDTGELFF,TGTGCCAGCAATCCGGGAGACACCGGGGAGCTGTTTTTT
TRBD1,TRBJ2-7,TRBV10-2,-,CASSDTGTGRYEQYF,TGCGCCAGCAGCGATACCGGGACAGGCAGGTACGAGCAGTACTTC
-,TRBJ2-7,TRBV7-9,-,CASSLGHSYEQYF,TGTGCCAGCAGCTTAGGGCATTCCTACGAGCAGTACTTC
TRBD1,TRBJ1-5,TRBV5-1,-,CASSLDGQGSNQPQHF,TGCGCCAGCAGCTTGGATGGACAGGGGAGCAATCAGCCCCAGCATTTT
-,TRBJ1-1,TRBV6-2/TRBV6-3,-,CASSYQPGVGNTEAFF,TGTGCCAGCAGTTACCAACCGGGGGTCGGGAACACTGAAGCTTTCTTT
TRBD1,TRBJ2-5,TRBV7-3,-,CASSLIGQGEETQYF,TGTGCCAGCAGCTTAATTGGACAGGGAGAAGAGACCCAGTACTTC
TRBD1,TRBJ1-2,TRBV28,-,CASSRDRGAYGYTF,TGTGCCAGCAGTCGGGACAGGGGTGCCTATGGCTACACCTTC
TRBD1,TRBJ1-2,TRBV28,-,CASSLGTGNYGYTF,TGTGCCAGCAGTTTAGGGACAGGCAACTATGGCTACACCTTC
-,TRBJ2-1,TRBV5-6,-,CASSLASWKNRYNEQFF,TGTGCCAGCAGCTTGGCCTCTTGGAAAAACAGGTACAATGAGCAGTTCTTC
-,TRBJ1-1,TRBV11-2,-,CASSPTRDTEAFF,TGTGCCAGCAGCCCAACGCGGGACACTGAAGCTTTCTTT
TRBD2,TRBJ2-5,TRBV6-5,-,CASSYSRLASLKTQYF,TGTGCCAGCAGTTACTCCAGACTAGCCTCTTTGAAGACCCAGTACTTC
-,TRBJ1-6,TRBV18,-,CASSPTAGQGGSPLHF,TGTGCCAGCTCACCTACGGCGGGCCAGGGAGGTTCACCCCTCCACTTT
TRBD1,TRBJ2-2,TRBV11-2,-,CASSPGQGRDPAGELFF,TGTGCCAGCAGCCCGGGACAGGGGCGGGACCCCGCCGGGGAGCTGTTTTTT
-,TRBJ2-3,TRBV18,once,CASSPRGGDQDTQYF,TGTGCCAGCTCACCCCGGGGTGGAGACCAAGATACGCAGTATTTT
-,TRBJ1-1,TRBV3-1/TRBV3-2,-,CASSQERGWVTEAFF,TGTGCCAGCAGCCAAGAGAGGGGGTGGGTCACTGAAGCTTTCTTT
TRBD2,TRBJ2-5,TRBV6-2/TRBV6-3,-,CASSATRGARETQYF,TGTGCCAGCAGTGCAACGCGGGGGGCCAGAGAGACCCAGTACTTC
-,TRBJ2-7,TRBV15,-,CATRGAVGYEQYF,TGTGCCACCCGGGGGGCCGTCGGATACGAGCAGTACTTC
TRBD1,TRBJ1-1,TRBV5-1,-,CASSSSTGGMTGTEAFF,TGCGCCAGCAGCTCTTCGACAGGGGGCATGACGGGGACTGAAGCTTTCTTT
TRBD1,TRBJ1-2,TRBV11-2,-,CASTQGAYGYTF,TGTGCCAGCACCCAGGGGGCCTATGGCTACACCTTC
TRBD2,TRBJ2-7,TRBV25-1,-,CASSDLAGDYEQYF,TGTGCCAGCAGTGACCTAGCGGGGGACTACGAGCAGTACTTC
-,TRBJ2-5,TRBV9,-,CASSVDLSGPETQYF,TGTGCCAGCAGCGTAGATCTATCAGGGCCAGAGACCCAGTACTTC
-,TRBJ1-4,TRBV11-2,-,CASSSRKGFDEKLFF,TGTGCCAGCAGCTCCCGTAAGGGGTTTGACGAAAAACTGTTTTTT
TRBD1,TRBJ1-5,TRBV18,-,CASSPTGGDNQPQHF,TGTGCCAGCTCACCCACAGGGGGGGACAATCAGCCCCAGCATTTT
TRBD2,TRBJ2-1,TRBV5-1,-,CASSLLGTSVSNEQFF,TGCGCCAGCAGCTTGTTAGGGACTAGCGTATCCAATGAGCAGTTCTTC
TRBD2,TRBJ2-7,TRBV27,-,CASSPSSGGTYEQYF,TGTGCCAGCAGCCCATCTAGCGGAGGCACCTACGAGCAGTACTTC
TRBD1,TRBJ1-1,TRBV5-4,-,CASGTANTEAFF,TGTGCCAGCGGGACAGCGAACACTGAAGCTTTCTTT
TRBD2,TRBJ2-7,TRBV5-4,-,CASSLAGTSGDNEQYF,TGTGCCAGCAGCTTGGCCGGGACTAGCGGGGATAACGAGCAGTACTTC
-,TRBJ2-3,TRBV19,-,CASSLLSIGSFTDTQYF,TGTGCCAGTAGTCTCCTGTCGATCGGGAGTTTTACAGATACGCAGTATTTT
-,TRBJ2-7,TRBV19,-,CASSMANSYEQYF,TGTGCCAGTAGTATGGCAAATTCCTACGAGCAGTACTTC
TRBD1,TRBJ1-3,TRBV7-2,-,CASSLVDRVRNTIYF,TGTGCCAGCAGCTTAGTCGACAGGGTTAGAAACACCATATATTTT